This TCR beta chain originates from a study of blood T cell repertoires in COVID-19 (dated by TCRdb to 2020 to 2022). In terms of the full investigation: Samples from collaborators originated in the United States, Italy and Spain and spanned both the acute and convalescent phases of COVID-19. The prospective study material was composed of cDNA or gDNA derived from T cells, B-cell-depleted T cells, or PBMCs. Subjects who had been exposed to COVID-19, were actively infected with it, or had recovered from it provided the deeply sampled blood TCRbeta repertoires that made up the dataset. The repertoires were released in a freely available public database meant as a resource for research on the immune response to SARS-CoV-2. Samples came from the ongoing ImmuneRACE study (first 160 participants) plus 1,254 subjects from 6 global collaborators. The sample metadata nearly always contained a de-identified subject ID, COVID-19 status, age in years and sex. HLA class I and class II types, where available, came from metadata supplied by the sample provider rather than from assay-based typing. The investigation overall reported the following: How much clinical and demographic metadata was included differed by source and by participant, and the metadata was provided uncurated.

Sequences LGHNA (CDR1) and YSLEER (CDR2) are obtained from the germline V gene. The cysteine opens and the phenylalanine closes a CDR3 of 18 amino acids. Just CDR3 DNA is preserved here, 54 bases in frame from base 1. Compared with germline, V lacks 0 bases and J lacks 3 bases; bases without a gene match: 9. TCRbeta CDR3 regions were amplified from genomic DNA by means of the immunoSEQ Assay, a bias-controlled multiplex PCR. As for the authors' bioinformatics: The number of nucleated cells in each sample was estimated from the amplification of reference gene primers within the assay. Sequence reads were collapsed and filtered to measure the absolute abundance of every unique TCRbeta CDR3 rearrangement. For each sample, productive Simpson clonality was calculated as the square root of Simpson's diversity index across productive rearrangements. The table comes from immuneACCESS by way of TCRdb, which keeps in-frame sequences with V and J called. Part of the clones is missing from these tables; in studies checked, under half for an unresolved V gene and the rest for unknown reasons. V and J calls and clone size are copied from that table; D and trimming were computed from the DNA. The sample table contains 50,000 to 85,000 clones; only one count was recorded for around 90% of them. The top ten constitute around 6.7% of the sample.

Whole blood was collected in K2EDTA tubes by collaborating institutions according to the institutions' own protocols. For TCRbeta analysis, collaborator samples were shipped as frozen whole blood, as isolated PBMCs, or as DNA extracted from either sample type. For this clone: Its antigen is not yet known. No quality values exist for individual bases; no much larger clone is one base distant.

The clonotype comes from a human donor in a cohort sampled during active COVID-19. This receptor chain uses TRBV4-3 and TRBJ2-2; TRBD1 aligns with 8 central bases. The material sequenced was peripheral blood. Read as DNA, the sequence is TGCGCCAGCAGCCAAGACCTCCCCGGGACAGGTGACACCGGGGAGCTGTTTTTT. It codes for CASSQDLPGTGDTGELFF.